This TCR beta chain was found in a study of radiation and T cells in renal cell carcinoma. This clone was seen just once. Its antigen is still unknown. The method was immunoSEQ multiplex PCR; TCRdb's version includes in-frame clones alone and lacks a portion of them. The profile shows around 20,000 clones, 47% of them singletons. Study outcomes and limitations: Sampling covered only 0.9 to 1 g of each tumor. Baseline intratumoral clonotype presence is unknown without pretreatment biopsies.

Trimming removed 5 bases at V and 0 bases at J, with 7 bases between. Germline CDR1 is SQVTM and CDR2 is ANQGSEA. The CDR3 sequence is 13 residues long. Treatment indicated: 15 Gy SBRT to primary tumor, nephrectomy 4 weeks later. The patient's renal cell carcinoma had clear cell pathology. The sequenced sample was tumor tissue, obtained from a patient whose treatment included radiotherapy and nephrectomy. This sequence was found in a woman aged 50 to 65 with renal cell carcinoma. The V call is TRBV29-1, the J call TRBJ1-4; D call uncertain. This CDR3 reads CSVSFATNEKLFF. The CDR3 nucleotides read TGCAGCGTTTCTTTCGCAACTAATGAAAAACTGTTTTTT.